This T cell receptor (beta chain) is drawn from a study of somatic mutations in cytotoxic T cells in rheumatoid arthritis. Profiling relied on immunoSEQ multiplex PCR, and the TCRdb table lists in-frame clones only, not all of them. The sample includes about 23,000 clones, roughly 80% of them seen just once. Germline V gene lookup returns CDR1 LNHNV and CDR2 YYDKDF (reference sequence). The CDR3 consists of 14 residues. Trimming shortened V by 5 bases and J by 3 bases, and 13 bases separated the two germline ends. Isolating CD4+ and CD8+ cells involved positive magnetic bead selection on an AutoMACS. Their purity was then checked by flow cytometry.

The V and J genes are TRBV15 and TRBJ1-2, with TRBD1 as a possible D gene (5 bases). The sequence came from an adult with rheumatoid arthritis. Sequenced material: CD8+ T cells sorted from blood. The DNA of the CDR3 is TGTGCCACCAGCGCCCCTTCGGGGGACTATGGCTACACCTTC. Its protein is CATSAPSGDYGYTF.